This TCR beta chain was sequenced for a study of blood T cell repertoires in COVID-19. V lost 3 bases to trimming and J lost 0 bases, with 12 bases between them. Germline loops: CDR1 SGDLS, CDR2 YYNGEE. This CDR3 spans 15 amino acids. Authors' processing steps: Using reference gene primer amplification, nucleated cell counts were estimated. Here immunoSEQ multiplex PCR was the method, and the copy in TCRdb shows in-frame clones only, minus some. The V and J calls and clone size come from that table; D and trimming were worked out from the DNA. Of approximately 250,000 clones listed, approximately 85% were seen once; the top ten hold approximately 5%. Patients of the Seattle cohort, enrolled during active infection, were followed longitudinally.

Material for sequencing was peripheral blood. This TCR was recovered from a man aged 45 to 65 with COVID-19, enrolled during active disease. The V call is TRBV9, the J call TRBJ1-1, with a possible D match to TRBD1 (5 bases). In nucleotides, the CDR3 is TGTGCCAGCAGCGGACGGACATCCATGAACACTGAAGCTTTCTTT. Protein: CASSGRTSMNTEAFF.